This TCR beta chain was identified during a study of T cells after yellow fever vaccination. The study's findings and limits: Subsequent to the booster, the majority of primary-vaccination clones reappeared (96% CD4, 80% to 90% CD8). The CD4 and CD8 compartments had a small share of their clonotypes in common.

There are 17 residues in the CDR3. CDR1 SGHTA and CDR2 FQGNSA come from the germline V gene. Trimming removed 5 bases from V and 0 bases from J, with 18 bases in between. TCR cDNA, made by 5'RACE template switching, carried an added universal primer site and UMIs. TCRdb itself ran the 5' RACE reads through MiXCR, one entry per CDR3 protein. The sample contains about 220,000 distinct CDR3 sequences, 2.5% to 3.5% of which appear only once. Concerning this clonotype itself: The target antigen is unknown.

The sequenced sample was CD4+ T cells sorted from PBMCs, obtained 10 days after the yellow fever booster vaccination. This sequence joins TRBV7-2 and TRBJ2-3; TRBD1 is a possible D gene (6 bases). This receptor was obtained from a man younger than 30 who received the YFV17D yellow fever vaccine. The CDR3 sequence: CASSPEGVALSTDTQYF. CDR3 DNA: TGTGCCAGCAGCCCCGAGGGGGTGGCCCTTAGCACAGATACGCAGTATTTT.